The sequence of this TCR beta chain was determined in a study of cytomegalovirus exposure and HLA in healthy donors. Study overall: A later analysis reported the 100 to 150 validation repertoires used the same platform as the roughly 670 first-cohort repertoires. Findings and caveats of the study: Among TCR sequences, most were rare, though some public TCRs appeared in many donors. Cytomegalovirus association was listed for 170 or so TCR beta chains.

The CDR3 consists of 15 residues. J lost 4 bases, V lost 3 bases, and 7 bases had no gene match. Germline-derived CDR1 and CDR2 are SGHTA and FQGNSA. The assay was immunoSEQ multiplex PCR, and TCRdb's table has in-frame clones only and misses some. Found here are fewer than 250,000 clones, roughly 88% of them singletons; the top ten hold 1.4% to 1.5%. In the case of this clone: Antigen unknown.

These donors were members of the approximately 110-subject validation cohort, a group separate from the approximately 670-subject first cohort. Sequencing input: PBMCs. This TCR came from a young woman in good health and CMV-seronegative. The chain links TRBV7-2 to TRBJ2-5; 8 bases are a match to TRBD1. This CDR3 reads CASSLGATGAETQYF. DNA for the CDR3: TGTGCCAGCAGCTTGGGTGCGACAGGGGCAGAGACCCAGTACTTC.